The sequence of this T cell receptor beta chain was determined in a study of T cell repertoires in ileal Crohn's disease. Background on the study: Surgery for a complication: stricturing in 61%, penetrating in approximately 40%.

Study conclusions and caveats: Clonal expansions were more frequent in active smokers than non-smokers at surgery. Endoscopic recurrence occurred in every patient whose clonality exceeded 26.8%.

Per sample, roughly 500 nanograms of biopsy DNA were TCRB immunosequenced. TCRdb's copy holds only in-frame clones and misses some; the assay was immunoSEQ multiplex PCR. The sample consists of about 4,300 clones, 76% of them appearing once. Regarding this clone: The antigen is undetermined.

The CDR3 extends over 14 amino acids. Germline CDR1 is LGHNA and CDR2 is YSLEER. V was pared by 4 bases and J by 3 bases, with 13 bases between. This chain connects TRBV4-3 to TRBJ2-7, with a weak D call TRBD2 (5 bases). This TCR came from an adult with Crohn's disease. Sequencing input: ileal tissue. CDR3 residues: CASSRSRDGYEQYF. For the CDR3, the DNA is TGCGCCAGCAGCCGATCTCGGGATGGCTACGAGCAGTACTTC.